This is a list of T cell receptor beta chains from one sample in a study of T cells in Graves' hyperthyroidism and ophthalmopathy. MiXCR, applied by TCRdb to the multiplex PCR reads, yields one record per CDR3 protein. The table lists nearly 600,000 distinct CDR3 sequences, approximately 14% of them singletons, with 7.1% in the top ten. Specimen: blood. These receptors originate from a woman younger than 30 with Graves' ophthalmopathy. CDR3s include the opening cysteine and the closing phenylalanine or tryptophan. The D gene is left open where the match is weak. Where a row states a size, it is once, few, many or the class of an expanded clone; other rows omit it.

size,length,D,V,J,DNA,CDR3
-,19,TRBD2,TRBV6-2/TRBV6-3,TRBJ2-6,TGTGCCAGCAGGGGGGCCGGGACTAGCGGGAGTGCTGGGGCCAACGTCCTGACTTTC,CASRGAGTSGSAGANVLTF
many,13,TRBD2,TRBV2,TRBJ2-1,TGTGCCAGCAGTCTAGCGGACTACAATGAGCAGTTCTTC,CASSLADYNEQFF
few,16,TRBD1,TRBV5-1,TRBJ1-1,TGCGCCAGCAGCTCGAATACAGGGGCATCGAACACTGAAGCTTTCTTT,CASSSNTGASNTEAFF
many,12,TRBD2,TRBV20-1,TRBJ2-5,TGCAGTGCCGCGACTAGCTGGGAGACCCAGTACTTC,CSAATSWETQYF
few,17,TRBD1,TRBV27,TRBJ1-2,TGTGCCAGCTCGCATCGGGACAGCCCTCATTCTAACTATGGCTACACCTTC,CASSHRDSPHSNYGYTF
many,14,-,TRBV7-2,TRBJ1-1,TGTGCCAGCAGCCATAAAGGACGGGACACTGAAGCTTTCTTT,CASSHKGRDTEAFF
many,14,-,TRBV7-2,TRBJ2-3,TGTGCCAGCAGCGGGGGGCAGGGGACAGATACGCAGTATTTT,CASSGGQGTDTQYF
-,15,-,TRBV20-1,TRBJ1-1,TGCAGTGCTAGTCCCCCCGCCAGTGTGAACACTGAAGCTTTCTTT,CSASPPASVNTEAFF
many,15,TRBD1,TRBV27,TRBJ2-1,TGTGCCAGCAGTCTCCTAGGACAGGTGGACAATGAGCAGTTCTTC,CASSLLGQVDNEQFF
many,15,-,TRBV2,TRBJ1-2,TGTGCCAGCAGTCCCCAGTGGACGGGAAGGGGAGGCTACACCTTC,CASSPQWTGRGGYTF
few,15,TRBD1,TRBV7-2,TRBJ1-4,TGTGCCAGCAGCCATCAACAGGGGGCCGGTGAAAAACTGTTTTTT,CASSHQQGAGEKLFF
-,14,-,TRBV19,TRBJ1-2,TGTGCCAGTAGTATAAAGGGAGCTAACTATGGCTACACCTTC,CASSIKGANYGYTF
many,15,-,TRBV11-3,TRBJ2-2,TGTGCCAGCAGCTTAGGGGGGGCGAACACCGGGGAGCTGTTTTTT,CASSLGGANTGELFF
many,17,TRBD2,TRBV20-1,TRBJ2-1,TGCAGTGCTTCCGGGACTAGCGGTCCTCGCTCCTACAATGAGCAGTTCTTC,CSASGTSGPRSYNEQFF
many,14,-,TRBV6-1,TRBJ2-7,TGTGCCAGCAGTGAATACATGGGAGTCAACGAGCAGTACTTC,CASSEYMGVNEQYF
-,14,-,TRBV6-2/TRBV6-3,TRBJ2-2,TGTGCCAGCAGTTACGTAGGCCCTTGGGGGGAGCTGTTTTTT,CASSYVGPWGELFF
many,17,TRBD2,TRBV7-8,TRBJ2-1,TGTGCCAGCAGCTGGGGGGTTCGGCTAGCGGGAGGCAATGAGCAGTTCTTC,CASSWGVRLAGGNEQFF
many,17,TRBD1,TRBV7-8,TRBJ1-2,TGTGCCAGCAGCTTCTACCCGCGTGGACAGGGGGCTCCTGGCTACACCTTC,CASSFYPRGQGAPGYTF
many,12,-,TRBV6-6,TRBJ1-1,TGTGCCAGCAGTTACTCGCAAAGTGAAGCTTTCTTT,CASSYSQSEAFF
many,17,-,TRBV28,TRBJ2-1,TGTGCCAGCAGCCCCCCGGCCCACGCAGAGTCCTACAATGAGCAGTTCTTC,CASSPPAHAESYNEQFF
many,16,-,TRBV5-8,TRBJ2-6,TGTGCCAGCAGCTTAGCGTGGTCCTCTGGGGCCAACGTCCTGACTTTC,CASSLAWSSGANVLTF
-,15,TRBD1,TRBV28,TRBJ1-4,TGTGCCAGCAGTGGTCCGGGACAGGGGGGTGAAAAACTGTTTTTT,CASSGPGQGGEKLFF
many,12,-,TRBV14,TRBJ2-1,TGTGCCAGCAGCCAAGTAGTCAATGAGCAGTTCTTC,CASSQVVNEQFF
many,15,-,TRBV4-3,TRBJ2-7,TGCGCCAGCAGCCAAGATTCACACGGAACCTACGAGCAGTACTTC,CASSQDSHGTYEQYF
many,17,TRBD1,TRBV27,TRBJ2-3,TGTGCCAGCAGTTTATCAACCGGGACAGGGAGCTCAGATACGCAGTATTTT,CASSLSTGTGSSDTQYF
many,13,-,TRBV12-3/TRBV12-4,TRBJ2-2,TGTGCCAGCAGACCTAGGGAAACCGGGGAGCTGTTTTTT,CASRPRETGELFF
few,15,TRBD1,TRBV6-1,TRBJ1-4,TGTGCCAGCACTGGACAGGGGACAACTAATGAAAAACTGTTTTTT,CASTGQGTTNEKLFF
many,14,-,TRBV7-2,TRBJ2-3,TGTGCCAGCAGCTCCCCGCCAGGCACAGATACGCAGTATTTT,CASSSPPGTDTQYF
-,14,-,TRBV30,TRBJ1-2,TGTGCCTGGAGTTTTACAGGGAAGGACTATGGCTACACCTTC,CAWSFTGKDYGYTF
-,13,-,TRBV12-3/TRBV12-4,TRBJ2-7,TGTGCCAGTGGGTATCTAGGGGGCTACGAGCAGTACTTC,CASGYLGGYEQYF
-,13,TRBD1,TRBV25-1,TRBJ2-1,TGTGCCAGCAGTGAATCGACAGGGGATGAGCAGTTCTTC,CASSESTGDEQFF
many,15,-,TRBV12-3/TRBV12-4,TRBJ1-5,TGTGCCAGTGGCGAGGGCGGCCATAGCAATCAGCCCCAGCATTTT,CASGEGGHSNQPQHF
-,17,TRBD1,TRBV28,TRBJ2-7,TGTGCCAGCAGTGGCATTACCGGGACAGGGACCCCCTACGAGCAGTACTTC,CASSGITGTGTPYEQYF
many,13,TRBD1,TRBV25-1,TRBJ2-7,TGTGCCAGCAGTAGGAGGACAGGGCGCGAGCAGTACTTC,CASSRRTGREQYF
many,13,-,TRBV6-1,TRBJ1-5,TGTGCCAGCAGTTACGGGGTACGACAGCCCCAGCATTTT,CASSYGVRQPQHF
few,14,TRBD1,TRBV20-1,TRBJ2-1,TGCAGTGCAGACACCGGGACAGCAACAAATGAGCAGTTCTTC,CSADTGTATNEQFF
many,18,TRBD2,TRBV27,TRBJ2-1,TGTGCCAGCAGTGCCGGGACTAGCGGCCCCAGCTCCTACAATGAGCAGTTCTTC,CASSAGTSGPSSYNEQFF
-,13,-,TRBV20-1,TRBJ1-4,TGCAGTGCGAGGGCTGCAACTAATGAAAAACTGTTTTTT,CSARAATNEKLFF
many,14,-,TRBV2,TRBJ2-7,TGTGCCAGCAGTGAAAGAACAGGATCCTACGAGCAGTACTTC,CASSERTGSYEQYF
-,16,-,TRBV20-1,TRBJ2-1,TGCAGTGCTAGAGCACGTTTGTCGGAGTTGTACAATGAGCAGTTCTTC,CSARARLSELYNEQFF
many,16,TRBD2,TRBV27,TRBJ2-1,TGTGCCAGCAGGGCGGGAGGGCCTGTATTGTACAATGAGCAGTTCTTC,CASRAGGPVLYNEQFF
-,13,-,TRBV6-1,TRBJ1-1,TGTGCCAGCAGTATCTCGTCCGGCACTGAAGCTTTCTTT,CASSISSGTEAFF
-,18,TRBD1,TRBV24-1,TRBJ2-2,TGTGCCACCAGTGATCTCCCGGGACAGGGAGGAAGTACCGGGGAGCTGTTTTTT,CATSDLPGQGGSTGELFF
many,18,-,TRBV27,TRBJ2-5,TGTGCCAGCAGGATCCCCCGAGGGTCCCTGTTATTCGATGTGACCCAGTACTTC,CASRIPRGSLLFDVTQYF
many,13,-,TRBV12-3/TRBV12-4,TRBJ1-1,TGTGCCAGCAGTATTTCTCGCAACACTGAAGCTTTCTTT,CASSISRNTEAFF
-,15,-,TRBV20-1,TRBJ1-4,TGCAGTGCTAGAGATACGGGGGCAACTAATGAAAAACTGTTTTTT,CSARDTGATNEKLFF